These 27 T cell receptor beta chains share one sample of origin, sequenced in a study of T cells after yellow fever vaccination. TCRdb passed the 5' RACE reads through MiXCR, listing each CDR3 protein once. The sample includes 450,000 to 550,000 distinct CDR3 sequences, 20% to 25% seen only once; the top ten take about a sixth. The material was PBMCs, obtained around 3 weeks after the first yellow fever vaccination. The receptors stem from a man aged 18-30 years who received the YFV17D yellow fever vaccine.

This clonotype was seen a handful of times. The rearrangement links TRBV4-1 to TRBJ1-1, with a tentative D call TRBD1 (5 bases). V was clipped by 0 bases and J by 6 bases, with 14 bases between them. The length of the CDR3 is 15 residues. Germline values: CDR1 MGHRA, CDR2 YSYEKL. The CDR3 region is CASSQDSGSKSEAFF. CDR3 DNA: TGCGCCAGCAGCCAAGATTCAGGGAGTAAATCTGAAGCTTTCTTT.

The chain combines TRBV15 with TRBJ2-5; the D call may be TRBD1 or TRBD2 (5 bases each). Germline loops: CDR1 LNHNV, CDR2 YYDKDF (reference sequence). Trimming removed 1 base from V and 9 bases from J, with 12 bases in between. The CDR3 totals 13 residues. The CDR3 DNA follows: TGTGCCACCAGCAGAGGCCCCCAGGGACCCCAGTACTTC. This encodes CATSRGPQGPQYF.

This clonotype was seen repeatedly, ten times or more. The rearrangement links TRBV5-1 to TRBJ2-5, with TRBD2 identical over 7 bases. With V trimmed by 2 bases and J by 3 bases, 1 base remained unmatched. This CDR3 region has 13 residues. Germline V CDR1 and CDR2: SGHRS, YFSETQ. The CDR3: CASSFLAEETQYF. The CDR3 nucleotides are TGCGCCAGCAGCTTTCTAGCGGAAGAGACCCAGTACTTC.

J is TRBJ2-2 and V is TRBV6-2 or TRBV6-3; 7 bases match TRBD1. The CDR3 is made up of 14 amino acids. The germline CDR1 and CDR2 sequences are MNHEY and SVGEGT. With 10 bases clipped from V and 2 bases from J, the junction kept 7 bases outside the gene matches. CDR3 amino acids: CATQGTVNTGELFF. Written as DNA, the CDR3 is TGTGCCACCCAAGGGACAGTCAACACCGGGGAGCTGTTTTTT.

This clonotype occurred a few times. The CDR3 bases are TGTGCCAGCAGCTTAGATCGAGCACGGGCCTACGAGCAGTACGTC. Translating gives CASSLDRARAYEQYV. The rearrangement joins TRBV11-2 to TRBJ2-7; no firm D call. The germline V gene has CDR1 SGHAT and CDR2 FQNNGV. This CDR3 has 15 amino acids. The germline V and J ends were trimmed by 0 bases and 2 bases, with 11 bases remaining between them.

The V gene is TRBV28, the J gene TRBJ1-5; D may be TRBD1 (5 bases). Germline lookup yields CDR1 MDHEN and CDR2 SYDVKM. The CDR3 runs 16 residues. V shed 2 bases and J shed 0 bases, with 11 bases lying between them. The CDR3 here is CASSLTGDISNQPQHF. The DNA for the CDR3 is TGTGCCAGCAGTTTAACAGGAGACATTAGCAATCAGCCCCAGCATTTT.

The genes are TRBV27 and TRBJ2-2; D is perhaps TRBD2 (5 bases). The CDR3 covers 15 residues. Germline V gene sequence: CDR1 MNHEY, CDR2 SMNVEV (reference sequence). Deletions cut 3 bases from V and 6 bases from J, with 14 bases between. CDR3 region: CASSLTGSAPGELFF. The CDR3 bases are TGTGCCAGCAGTTTGACGGGGTCTGCCCCCGGGGAGCTGTTTTTT.

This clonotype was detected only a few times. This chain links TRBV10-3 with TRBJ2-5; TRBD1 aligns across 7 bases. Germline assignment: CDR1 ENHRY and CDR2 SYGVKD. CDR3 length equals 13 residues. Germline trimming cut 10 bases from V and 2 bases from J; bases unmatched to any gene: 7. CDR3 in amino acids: CASLGQLQETQYF. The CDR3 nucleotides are TGTGCCAGCTTGGGACAGCTACAAGAGACCCAGTACTTC.

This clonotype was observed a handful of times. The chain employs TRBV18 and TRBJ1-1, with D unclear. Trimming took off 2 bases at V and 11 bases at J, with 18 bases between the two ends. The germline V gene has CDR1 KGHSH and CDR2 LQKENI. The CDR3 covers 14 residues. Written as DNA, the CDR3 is TGTGCCAGCTCACCATTTATAGGCGATGATGGGGCTTTCTTT. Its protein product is CASSPFIGDDGAFF. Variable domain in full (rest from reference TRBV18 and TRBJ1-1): NAGVMQNPRHLVRRRGQEARLRCSPMKGHSHVYWYRQLPEEGLKFMVYLQKENIIDESGMPKERFSAEFPKEGPSILRIQQVVRGDSAAYFCASSPFIGDDGAFFGQGTRLTVV.

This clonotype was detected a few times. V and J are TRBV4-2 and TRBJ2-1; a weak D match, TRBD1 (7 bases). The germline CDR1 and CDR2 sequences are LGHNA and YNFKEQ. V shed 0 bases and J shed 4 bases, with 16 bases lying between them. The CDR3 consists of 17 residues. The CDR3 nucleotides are TGTGCCAGCAGCCAAGATCACGGAGGGGGCTCATACAATGAGCAGTTCTTC. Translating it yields CASSQDHGGGSYNEQFF.

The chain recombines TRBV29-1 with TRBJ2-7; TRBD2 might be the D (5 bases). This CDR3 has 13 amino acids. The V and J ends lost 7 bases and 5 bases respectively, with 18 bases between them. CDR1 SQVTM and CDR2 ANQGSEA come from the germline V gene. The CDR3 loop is CSAVGLAGDEQYF. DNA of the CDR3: TGCAGCGCCGTAGGGCTAGCTGGAGACGAGCAGTACTTC.

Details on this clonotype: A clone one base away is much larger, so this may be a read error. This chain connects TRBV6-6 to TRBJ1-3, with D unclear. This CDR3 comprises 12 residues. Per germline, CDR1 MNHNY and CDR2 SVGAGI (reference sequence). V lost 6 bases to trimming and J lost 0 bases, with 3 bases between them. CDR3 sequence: CASRPSGNTIYF. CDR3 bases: TGTGCCAGCAGGCCCTCTGGAAACACCATATATTTT.

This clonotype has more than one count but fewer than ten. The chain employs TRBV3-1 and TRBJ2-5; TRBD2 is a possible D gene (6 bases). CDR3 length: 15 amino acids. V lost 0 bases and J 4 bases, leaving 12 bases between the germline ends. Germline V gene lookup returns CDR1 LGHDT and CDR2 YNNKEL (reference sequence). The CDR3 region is CASSQEGGPLETQYF. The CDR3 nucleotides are TGTGCCAGCAGCCAAGAAGGAGGGCCGTTAGAGACCCAGTACTTC.

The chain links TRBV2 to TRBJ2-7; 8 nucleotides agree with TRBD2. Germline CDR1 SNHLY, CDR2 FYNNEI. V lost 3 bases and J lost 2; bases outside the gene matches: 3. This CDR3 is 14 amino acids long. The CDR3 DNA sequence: TGTGCCAGCAGTGAGGGGCGGGGGGCCTACGAGCAGTACTTC. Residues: CASSEGRGAYEQYF.

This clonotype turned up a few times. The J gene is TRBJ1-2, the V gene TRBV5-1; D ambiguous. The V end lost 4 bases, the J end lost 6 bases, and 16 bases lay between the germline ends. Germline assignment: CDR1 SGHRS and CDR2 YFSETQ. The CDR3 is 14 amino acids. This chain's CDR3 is CASSPEDPADGYTF. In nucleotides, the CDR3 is TGCGCCAGCAGCCCTGAGGACCCGGCGGATGGCTACACCTTC.

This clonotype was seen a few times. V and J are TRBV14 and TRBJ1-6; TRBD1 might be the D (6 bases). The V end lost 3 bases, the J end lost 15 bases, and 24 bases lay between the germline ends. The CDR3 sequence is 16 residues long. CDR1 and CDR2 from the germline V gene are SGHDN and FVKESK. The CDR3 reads CASSHRGQPLGEHLHF. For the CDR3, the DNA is TGTGCCAGCAGCCATCGCGGACAGCCCTTGGGGGAGCACCTCCACTTT.

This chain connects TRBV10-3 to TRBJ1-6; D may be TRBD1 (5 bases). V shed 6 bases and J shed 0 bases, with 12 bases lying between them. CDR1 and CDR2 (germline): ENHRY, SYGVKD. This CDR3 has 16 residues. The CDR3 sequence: CAIRETVGSYNSPLHF. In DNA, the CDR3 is TGTGCCATCAGGGAGACAGTTGGCTCCTATAATTCACCCCTCCACTTT.

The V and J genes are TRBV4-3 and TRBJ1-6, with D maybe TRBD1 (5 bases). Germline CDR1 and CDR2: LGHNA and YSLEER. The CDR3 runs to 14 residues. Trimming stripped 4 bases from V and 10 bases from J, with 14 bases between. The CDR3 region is CASSPPGYRSPLHF. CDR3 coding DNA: TGCGCCAGCAGCCCCCCAGGGTATAGGTCACCCCTCCACTTT.

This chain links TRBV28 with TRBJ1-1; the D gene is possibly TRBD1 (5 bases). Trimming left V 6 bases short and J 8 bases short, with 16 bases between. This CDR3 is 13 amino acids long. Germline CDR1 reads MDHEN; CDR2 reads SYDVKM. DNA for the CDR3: TGTGCCAGCAGGGAGTGGGGGATGAGGGAAGCTTTCTTT. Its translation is CASREWGMREAFF.

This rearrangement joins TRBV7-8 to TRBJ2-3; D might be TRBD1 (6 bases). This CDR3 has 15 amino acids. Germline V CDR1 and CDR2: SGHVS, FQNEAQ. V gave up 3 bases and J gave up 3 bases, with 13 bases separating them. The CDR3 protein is CASSLGAIGTDTQYF. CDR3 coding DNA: TGTGCCAGCAGCTTGGGGGCGATCGGGACAGATACGCAGTATTTT.

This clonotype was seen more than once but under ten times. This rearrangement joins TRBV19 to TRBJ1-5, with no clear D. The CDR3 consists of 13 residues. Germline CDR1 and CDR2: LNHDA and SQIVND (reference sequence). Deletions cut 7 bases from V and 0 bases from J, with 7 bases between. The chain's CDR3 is CASKGSSNQPQHF. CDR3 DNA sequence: TGTGCCAGTAAAGGGAGTAGCAATCAGCCCCAGCATTTT.

The CDR3 nucleotides are TGTGCCAGCAGCGTAGATGGACAGGGAATTCATGGCTACACCTTC. It is translated as CASSVDGQGIHGYTF. The chain carries TRBV9 and TRBJ1-2, with TRBD1 identical over 8 bases. The CDR3 is 15 amino acids. Germline values: CDR1 SGDLS, CDR2 YYNGEE. Germline trimming cut 0 bases from V and 6 bases from J; bases unmatched to any gene: 7.

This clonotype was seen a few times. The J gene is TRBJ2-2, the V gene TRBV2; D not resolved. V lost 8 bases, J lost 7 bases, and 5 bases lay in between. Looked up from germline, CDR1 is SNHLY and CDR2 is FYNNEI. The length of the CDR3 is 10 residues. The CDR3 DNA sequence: TGTGCCAGCTCAGGCGGGGAGCTGTTTTTT. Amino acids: CASSGGELFF.

Written as DNA, the CDR3 is TGTGCCAGCAGCCGGGCGGGGGCCCCAGAGACCCAGTACTTC. This gives the protein CASSRAGAPETQYF. The V call is TRBV5-6, the J call TRBJ2-5, with D tentatively TRBD2 (7 bases). V was trimmed by 4 bases and J by 4 bases, leaving 14 bases between them. CDR3 length: 14 amino acids. The germline V gene has CDR1 SGHDT and CDR2 YYEEEE.

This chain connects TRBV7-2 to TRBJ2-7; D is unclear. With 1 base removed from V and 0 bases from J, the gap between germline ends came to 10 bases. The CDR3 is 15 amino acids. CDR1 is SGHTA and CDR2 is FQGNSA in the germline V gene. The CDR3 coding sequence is TGTGCCAGCAGCTTAGTGGTTCTGGACTCCTACGAGCAGTACTTC. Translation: CASSLVVLDSYEQYF. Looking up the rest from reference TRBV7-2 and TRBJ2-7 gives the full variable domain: GAGVSQSPSNKVTEKGKDVELRCDPISGHTALYWYRQSLGQGLEFLIYFQGNSAPDKSGLPSDRFSAERTGGSVSTLTIQRTQQEDSAVYLCASSLVVLDSYEQYFGPGTRLTVT.

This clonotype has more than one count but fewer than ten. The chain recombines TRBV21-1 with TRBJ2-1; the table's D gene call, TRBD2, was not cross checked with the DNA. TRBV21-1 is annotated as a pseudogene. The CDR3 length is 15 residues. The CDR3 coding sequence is TGTGCCAGCAGCAGCCTTTATGGGAGGCAGGATGAGCAGTTCTTC. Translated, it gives CASSSLYGRQDEQFF.

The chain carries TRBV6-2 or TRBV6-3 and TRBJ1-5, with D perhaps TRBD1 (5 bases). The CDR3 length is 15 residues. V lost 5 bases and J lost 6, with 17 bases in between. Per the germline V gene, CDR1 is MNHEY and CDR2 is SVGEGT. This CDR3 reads CASSPDGPGPQPQHF. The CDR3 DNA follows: TGTGCCAGCAGTCCAGACGGACCGGGGCCTCAGCCCCAGCATTTT.